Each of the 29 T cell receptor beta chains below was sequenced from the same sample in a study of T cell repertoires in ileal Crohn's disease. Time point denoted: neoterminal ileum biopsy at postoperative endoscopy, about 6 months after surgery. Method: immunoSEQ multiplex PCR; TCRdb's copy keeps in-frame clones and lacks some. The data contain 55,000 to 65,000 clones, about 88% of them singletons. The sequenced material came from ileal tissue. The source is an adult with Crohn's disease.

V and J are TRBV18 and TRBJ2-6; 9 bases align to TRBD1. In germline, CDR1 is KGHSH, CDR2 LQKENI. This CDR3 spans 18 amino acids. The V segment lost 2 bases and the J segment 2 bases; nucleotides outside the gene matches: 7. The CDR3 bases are TGTGCCAGCTCACCATTGGGACAGGGTTCCACTGGGGCCAACGTCCTGACTTTC. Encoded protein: CASSPLGQGSTGANVLTF.

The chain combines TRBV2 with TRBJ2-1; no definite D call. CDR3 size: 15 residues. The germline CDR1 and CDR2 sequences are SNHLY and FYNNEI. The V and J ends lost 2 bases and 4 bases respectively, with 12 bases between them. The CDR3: CASSELASPYNEQFF. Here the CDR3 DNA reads TGTGCCAGCAGTGAACTGGCTTCCCCTTACAATGAGCAGTTCTTC.

CDR3 nucleotides: TGTGCCAGCAGCTTGGGCAGGGTCAGCACCGGGGAGCTGTTTTTT. This gives the protein CASSLGRVSTGELFF. The chain joins TRBV5-6 to TRBJ2-2; possibly TRBD1 for D (5 bases). Germline V gene sequence: CDR1 SGHDT, CDR2 YYEEEE. The CDR3 runs 15 residues. Deletions cut 0 bases from V and 4 bases from J, with 10 bases between.

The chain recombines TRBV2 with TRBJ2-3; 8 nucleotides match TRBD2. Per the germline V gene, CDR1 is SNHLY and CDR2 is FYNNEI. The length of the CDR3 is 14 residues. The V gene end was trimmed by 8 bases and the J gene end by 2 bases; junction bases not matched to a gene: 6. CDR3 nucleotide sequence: TGTGCCAGCCCTAGCGGGCGGCTCACAGATACGCAGTATTTT. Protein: CASPSGRLTDTQYF.

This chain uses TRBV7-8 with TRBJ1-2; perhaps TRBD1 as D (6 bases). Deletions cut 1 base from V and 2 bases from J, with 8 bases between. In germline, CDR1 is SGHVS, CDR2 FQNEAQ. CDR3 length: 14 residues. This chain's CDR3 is CASSLGTGNYGYTF. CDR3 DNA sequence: TGTGCCAGCAGCTTAGGTACAGGGAACTATGGCTACACCTTC.

The CDR3: CATSRDVEAGELFF. The CDR3, as DNA: TGTGCCACCAGCAGAGATGTGGAGGCCGGGGAGCTGTTTTTT. V is TRBV15 and J is TRBJ2-2, with a possible D match to TRBD2 (5 bases). Trimming shortened V by 0 bases and J by 6 bases, and 8 bases separated the two germline ends. The germline V gene encodes CDR1 LNHNV and CDR2 YYDKDF (reference sequence). This CDR3 has 14 amino acids.

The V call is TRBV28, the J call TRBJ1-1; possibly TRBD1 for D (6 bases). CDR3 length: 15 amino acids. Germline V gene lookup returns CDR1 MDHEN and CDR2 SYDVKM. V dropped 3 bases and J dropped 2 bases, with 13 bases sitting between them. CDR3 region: CASSLPGAFNTEAFF. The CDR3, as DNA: TGTGCCAGCAGTTTGCCAGGGGCGTTTAACACTGAAGCTTTCTTT.

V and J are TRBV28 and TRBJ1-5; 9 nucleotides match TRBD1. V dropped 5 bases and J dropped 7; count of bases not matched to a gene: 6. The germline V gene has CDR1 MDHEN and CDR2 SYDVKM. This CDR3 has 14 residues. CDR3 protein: CASSPGQGWQPQHF. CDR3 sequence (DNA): TGTGCCAGCAGTCCGGGACAGGGCTGGCAGCCCCAGCATTTT.

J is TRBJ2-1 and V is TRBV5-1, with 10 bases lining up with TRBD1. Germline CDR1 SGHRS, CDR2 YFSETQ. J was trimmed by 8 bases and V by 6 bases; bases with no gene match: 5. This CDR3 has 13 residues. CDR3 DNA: TGCGCCAGCACGACAGGGGGCCTATATGAGCAGTTCTTC. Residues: CASTTGGLYEQFF. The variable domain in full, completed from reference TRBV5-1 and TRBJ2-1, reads KAGVTQTPRYLIKTRGQQVTLSCSPISGHRSVSWYQQTPGQGLQFLFEYFSETQRNKGNFPGRFSGRQFSNSRSEMNVSTLELGDSALYLCASTTGGLYEQFFGPGTRLTVL.

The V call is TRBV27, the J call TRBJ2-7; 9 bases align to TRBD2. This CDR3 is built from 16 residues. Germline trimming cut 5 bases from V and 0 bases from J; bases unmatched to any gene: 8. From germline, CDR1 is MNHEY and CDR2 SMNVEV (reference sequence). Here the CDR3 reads CASSPTSAGGSYEQYF. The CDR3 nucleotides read TGTGCCAGCAGTCCGACATCAGCGGGAGGCTCCTACGAGCAGTACTTC.

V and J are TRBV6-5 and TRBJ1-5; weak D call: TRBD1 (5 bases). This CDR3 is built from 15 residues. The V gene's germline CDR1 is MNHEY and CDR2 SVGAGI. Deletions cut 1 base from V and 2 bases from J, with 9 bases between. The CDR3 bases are TGTGCCAGCAGTTACTTAGGACACCGCAATCAGCCCCAGCATTTT. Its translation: CASSYLGHRNQPQHF.

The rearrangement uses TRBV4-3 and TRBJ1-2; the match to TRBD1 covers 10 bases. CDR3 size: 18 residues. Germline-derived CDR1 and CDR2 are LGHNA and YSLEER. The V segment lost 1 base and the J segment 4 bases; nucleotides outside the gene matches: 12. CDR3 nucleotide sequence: TGCGCCAGCAGCCAAGGTGGGACAGGGGTAACGGGTAGCTATGGCTACACCTTC. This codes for CASSQGGTGVTGSYGYTF.

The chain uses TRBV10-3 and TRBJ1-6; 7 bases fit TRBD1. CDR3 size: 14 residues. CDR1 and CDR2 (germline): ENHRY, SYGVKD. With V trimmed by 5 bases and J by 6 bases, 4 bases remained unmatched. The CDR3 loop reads CAISPTGFNSPLHF. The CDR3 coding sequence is TGTGCCATCAGTCCGACAGGGTTTAATTCACCCCTCCACTTT.

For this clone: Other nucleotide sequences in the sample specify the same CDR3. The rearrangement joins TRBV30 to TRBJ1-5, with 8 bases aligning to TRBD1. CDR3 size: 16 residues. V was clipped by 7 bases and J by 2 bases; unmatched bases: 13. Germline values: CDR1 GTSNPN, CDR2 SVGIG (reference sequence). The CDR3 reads CALDGQGSSGNQPQHF. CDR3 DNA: TGTGCCTTGGACGGACAGGGTTCAAGTGGCAATCAGCCCCAGCATTTT.

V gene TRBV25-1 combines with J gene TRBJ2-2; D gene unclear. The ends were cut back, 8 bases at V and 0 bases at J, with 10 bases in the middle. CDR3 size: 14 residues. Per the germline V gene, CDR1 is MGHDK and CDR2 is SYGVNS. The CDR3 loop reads CASGVGPNTGELFF. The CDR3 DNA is TGTGCCAGCGGAGTGGGTCCGAACACCGGGGAGCTGTTTTTT.

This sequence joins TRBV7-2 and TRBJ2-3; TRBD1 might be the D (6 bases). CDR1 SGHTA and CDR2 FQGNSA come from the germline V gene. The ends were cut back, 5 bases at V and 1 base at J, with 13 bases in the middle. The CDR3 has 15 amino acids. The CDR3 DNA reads TGTGCCAGCAGCGATCCCAGGACAGGCACAGATACGCAGTATTTT. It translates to CASSDPRTGTDTQYF.

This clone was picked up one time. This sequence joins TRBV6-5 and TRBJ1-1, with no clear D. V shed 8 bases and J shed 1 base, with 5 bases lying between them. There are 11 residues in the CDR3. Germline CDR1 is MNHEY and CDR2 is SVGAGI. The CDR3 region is CASLSNTEAFF. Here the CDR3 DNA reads TGTGCCAGCCTCTCGAACACTGAAGCTTTCTTT.

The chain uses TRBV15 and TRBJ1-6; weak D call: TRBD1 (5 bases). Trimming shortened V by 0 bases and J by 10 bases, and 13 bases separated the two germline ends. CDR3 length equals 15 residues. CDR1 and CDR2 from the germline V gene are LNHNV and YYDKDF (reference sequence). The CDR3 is CATSRDLEGRSPLHF. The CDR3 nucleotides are TGTGCCACCAGCAGAGATCTTGAGGGGAGGTCACCCCTCCACTTT.

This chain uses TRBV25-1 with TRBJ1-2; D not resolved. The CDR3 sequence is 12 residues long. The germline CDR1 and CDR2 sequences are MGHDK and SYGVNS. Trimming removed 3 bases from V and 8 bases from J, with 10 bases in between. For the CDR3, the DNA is TGTGCCAGCAGTGACCCTGGCCAAGGCTACACCTTC. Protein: CASSDPGQGYTF.

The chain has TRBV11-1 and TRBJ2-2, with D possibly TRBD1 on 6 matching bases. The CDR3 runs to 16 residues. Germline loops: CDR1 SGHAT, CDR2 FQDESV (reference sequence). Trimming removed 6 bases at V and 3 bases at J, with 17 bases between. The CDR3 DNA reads TGTGCCAGCAGACTCACAGGGTCCATCCACACCGGGGAGCTGTTTTTT. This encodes CASRLTGSIHTGELFF.

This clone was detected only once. CDR3 protein: CSVVLAGSPNYEQYF. The CDR3 region has the DNA TGCAGCGTTGTACTAGCGGGATCACCGAACTACGAGCAGTACTTC. The V and J genes are TRBV29-1 and TRBJ2-7, with TRBD2 identical over 10 bases. CDR3 length equals 15 residues. Germline V CDR1 and CDR2: SQVTM, ANQGSEA. The trim removed 4 bases at V and 3 bases at J, leaving 9 bases unmatched.

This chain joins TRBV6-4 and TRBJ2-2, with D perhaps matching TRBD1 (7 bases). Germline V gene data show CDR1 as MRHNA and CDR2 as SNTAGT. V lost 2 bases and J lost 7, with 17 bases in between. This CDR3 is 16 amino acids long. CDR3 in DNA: TGTGCCAGCAGTGACACGGCAGGGGGGCGGATCGGGGAGCTGTTTTTT. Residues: CASSDTAGGRIGELFF.

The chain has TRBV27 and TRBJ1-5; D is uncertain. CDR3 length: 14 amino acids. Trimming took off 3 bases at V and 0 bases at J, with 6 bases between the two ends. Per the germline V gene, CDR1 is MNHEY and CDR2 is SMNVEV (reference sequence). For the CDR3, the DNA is TGTGCCAGCAGTTTTAGAGATAGCAATCAGCCCCAGCATTTT. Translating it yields CASSFRDSNQPQHF.

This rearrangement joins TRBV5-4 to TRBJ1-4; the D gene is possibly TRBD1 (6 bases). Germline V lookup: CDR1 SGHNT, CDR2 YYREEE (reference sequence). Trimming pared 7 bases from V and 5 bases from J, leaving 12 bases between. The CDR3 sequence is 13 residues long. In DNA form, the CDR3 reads TGTGCCAGCGGCGGACAGCCCAATGAAAAACTGTTTTTT. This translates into CASGGQPNEKLFF.

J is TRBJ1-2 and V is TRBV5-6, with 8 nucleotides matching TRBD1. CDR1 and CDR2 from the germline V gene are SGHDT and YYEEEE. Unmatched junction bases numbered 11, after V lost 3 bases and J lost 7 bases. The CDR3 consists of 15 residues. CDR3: CASSWKLDRDPGYTF. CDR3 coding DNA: TGTGCCAGCAGCTGGAAATTGGACAGGGATCCTGGCTACACCTTC. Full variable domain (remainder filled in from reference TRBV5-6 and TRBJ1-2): DAGVTQSPTHLIKTRGQQVTLRCSPKSGHDTVSWYQQALGQGPQFIFQYYEEEERQRGNFPDRFSGHQFPNYSSELNVNALLLGDSALYLCASSWKLDRDPGYTFGSGTRLTVV.

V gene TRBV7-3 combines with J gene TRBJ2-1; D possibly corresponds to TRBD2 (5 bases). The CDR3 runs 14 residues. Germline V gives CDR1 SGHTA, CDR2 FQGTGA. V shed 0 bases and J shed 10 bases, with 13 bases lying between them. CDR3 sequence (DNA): TGTGCCAGCAGCTTAACGGCTAATGGCGGGGAGCAGTTCTTC. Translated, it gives CASSLTANGGEQFF.

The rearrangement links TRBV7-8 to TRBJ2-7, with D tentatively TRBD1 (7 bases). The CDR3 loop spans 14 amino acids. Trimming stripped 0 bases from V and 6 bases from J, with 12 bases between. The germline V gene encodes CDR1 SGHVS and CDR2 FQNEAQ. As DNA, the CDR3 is TGTGCCAGCAGCTTAGCCGCAGGGGGAGGCGAGCAGTACTTC. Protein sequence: CASSLAAGGGEQYF.

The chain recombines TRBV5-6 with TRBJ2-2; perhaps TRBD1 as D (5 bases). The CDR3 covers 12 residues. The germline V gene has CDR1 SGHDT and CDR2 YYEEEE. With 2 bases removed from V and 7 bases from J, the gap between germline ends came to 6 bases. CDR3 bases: TGTGCCAGCAGCTTAAGGGGCGGGGAGCTGTTTTTT. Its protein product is CASSLRGGELFF.

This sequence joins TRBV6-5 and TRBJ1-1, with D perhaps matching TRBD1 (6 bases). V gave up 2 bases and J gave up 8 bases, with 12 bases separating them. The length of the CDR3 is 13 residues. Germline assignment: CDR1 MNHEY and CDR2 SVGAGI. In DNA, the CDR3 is TGTGCCAGCAGTTACGCGGGGGCTGGGGAAGCTTTCTTT. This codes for CASSYAGAGEAFF.